The clone carrying this TCR beta chain was seen a handful of times. No antigen is known for it. TCRdb reanalysed the 5' RACE reads using MiXCR and keeps one entry per CDR3 protein. The profile shows some 290,000 distinct CDR3 sequences, 15% to 25% of them singletons. The CDR3 extends over 18 amino acids. Germline V CDR1 and CDR2: SNHLY, FYNNEI. Trimming cost V 8 bases and J 2 bases; bases outside gene matches: 20. The sample originates from a study of CD8 T cells in ankylosing spondylitis. Study-level findings and limits: Apparently characteristic of ankylosing spondylitis blood was a TCR beta motif (roughly 8 highly homologous variants). Earlier work had already found some motif variants in reactive arthritis synovial fluid and blood. CD8+ by phenotype, disease-linked clones were relatively rare in peripheral blood.

Material for sequencing was blood, either unsorted or a sorted T cell fraction (not recorded which). The sequence came from a male donor with ankylosing spondylitis or in good health (not recorded which). The rearrangement links TRBV2 to TRBJ2-5, with TRBD2 matching 7 bases. The CDR3 sequence is CASPPAGWDLADQETQYF. CDR3 nucleotide sequence: TGTGCCAGCCCCCCGGCAGGGTGGGATCTAGCGGATCAAGAGACCCAGTACTTC.